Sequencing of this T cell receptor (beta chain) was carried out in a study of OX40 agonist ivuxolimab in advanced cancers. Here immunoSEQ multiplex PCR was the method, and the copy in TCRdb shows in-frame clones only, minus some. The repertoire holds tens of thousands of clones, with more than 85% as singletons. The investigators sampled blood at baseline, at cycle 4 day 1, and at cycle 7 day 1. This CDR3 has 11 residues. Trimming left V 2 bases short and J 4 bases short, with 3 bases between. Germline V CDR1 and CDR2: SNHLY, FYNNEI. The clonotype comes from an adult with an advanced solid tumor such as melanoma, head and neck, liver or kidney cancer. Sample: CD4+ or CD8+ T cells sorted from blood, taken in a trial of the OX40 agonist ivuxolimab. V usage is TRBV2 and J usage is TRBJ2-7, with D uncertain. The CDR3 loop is CASSERYEQYF. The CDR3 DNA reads TGTGCCAGCAGTGAACGGTACGAGCAGTACTTC.